A single T cell receptor beta chain is shown here with its context. Its target is not known. The data were obtained in a study of cytomegalovirus exposure and HLA in healthy donors. Findings of the study overall: On later analysis, the bulk of CMV-associated TCR beta chains appeared to be HLA-restricted. Rare TCR sequences dominated, though some public TCRs recurred in many donors.

These donors counted as nominally healthy when sampled, but unrecorded immune exposures were likely. In germline, CDR1 is SGHRS, CDR2 YFSETQ. The germline V and J ends were trimmed by 3 bases and 4 bases, with 14 bases remaining between them. There are 15 residues in the CDR3. PCR amplification relied on 60 Vbeta primers (plus 13 Jbeta primers). Profiling relied on immunoSEQ multiplex PCR, and the TCRdb table lists in-frame clones only, not all of them. The sample has 240,000 or so clones; 75% to 85% are singletons. The sequencing input was PBMCs. The sequence came from an older woman in good health and CMV-seropositive. The chain links TRBV5-1 to TRBJ1-3, with D perhaps matching TRBD1 (6 bases). Here the CDR3 reads CASSSETGGGNTIYF. The CDR3 DNA follows: TGCGCCAGCAGCTCAGAGACGGGGGGCGGAAACACCATATATTTT. The full variable domain, with the rest looked up from reference TRBV5-1 and TRBJ1-3, is KAGVTQTPRYLIKTRGQQVTLSCSPISGHRSVSWYQQTPGQGLQFLFEYFSETQRNKGNFPGRFSGRQFSNSRSEMNVSTLELGDSALYLCASSSETGGGNTIYFGEGSWLTVV.